This T cell receptor (beta chain) came from a study of T cell repertoires in cytomegalovirus infection. Overall study context: The public TCR beta signatures pointed to both CMV infection and matching HLA type. Study results and caveats: What dominated the ex vivo response were HLA-C-restricted CMV-specific TCR beta clonotypes. The cumulative frequency of public TCR beta families identified carriers of CMV plus the relevant HLA.

TCRdb independently ran MiXCR on the reads; one entry per CDR3 protein. Among some 180,000 distinct CDR3 sequences, 15% to 20% were seen once, and the ten largest hold less than 3%. The CDR3 loop spans 15 amino acids. The germline gives CDR1 SGHDT, CDR2 YYEEEE. V lost 0 bases and J 0 bases, leaving 9 bases between the germline ends. As to this clonotype: Antigen specificity is unknown.

The chain recombines TRBV5-6 with TRBJ1-2, with D uncertain. Sequences were obtained from PBMCs. This sequence was found in a human donor in good health (CMV status not recorded). Some clones in this sample may be carry-over from other donors' samples. The CDR3 DNA follows: TGTGCCAGCAGCTTGGGAGTGTCGACTAACTATGGCTACACCTTC. This sequence encodes CASSLGVSTNYGYTF.